This passage covers 30 T cell receptor beta chains from one sample sequenced in a study of patients and donors after allogeneic stem cell transplantation. MiXCR was run by TCRdb on the RT-PCR reads, yielding one entry per CDR3 protein. There are around 240,000 distinct CDR3 sequences in the sample; around 14% occur only once, and roughly 10% lies in the top ten. Sequences were obtained from blood, either unsorted or a sorted T cell fraction (not recorded which). The receptors were gathered from a human donor who was either an allogeneic HSCT recipient or a stem cell or donor lymphocyte infusion donor (not recorded which). It is not recorded whose cells these are; they may come from a transplant donor.

Sample share makes this clonotype medium-sized (0.01 to 0.1%). The chain combines TRBV5-1 with TRBJ2-7; D is possibly TRBD1 (5 bases). V lost 0 bases to trimming and J lost 3 bases, with 13 bases between them. Germline V gives CDR1 SGHRS, CDR2 YFSETQ. The CDR3 length is 15 residues. Here the CDR3 reads CASSLAEQGNYEQYF. The CDR3 nucleotides are TGCGCCAGCAGCTTGGCCGAGCAGGGTAACTACGAGCAGTACTTC.

The J gene is TRBJ1-6, the V gene TRBV9; no definite D call. Germline-derived CDR1 and CDR2 are SGDLS and YYNGEE. CDR3 length: 14 amino acids. Trimming took 0 bases from V and 5 from J, leaving 6 bases between them. As DNA, the CDR3 is TGTGCCAGCAGCGTAGCCGGAGATAATTCACCCCTCCACTTT. Its protein is CASSVAGDNSPLHF.

This clonotype has more than one count but fewer than ten. V gene TRBV28 combines with J gene TRBJ2-7, with unresolved D. The CDR3 sequence is 13 residues long. CDR1 MDHEN and CDR2 SYDVKM come from the germline V gene. The V end lost 3 bases, the J end lost 2 bases, and 8 bases lay between the germline ends. In nucleotides, the CDR3 is TGTGCCAGCAGTTTTAGGGTACCCTACGAGCAGTACTTC. Residues: CASSFRVPYEQYF.

This clonotype was detected only a few times. This chain uses TRBV20-1 with TRBJ1-1; possible D gene TRBD1, 6 bases. With 0 bases removed from V and 7 bases from J, the gap between germline ends came to 21 bases. The germline gives CDR1 DFQATT, CDR2 SNEGSKA (reference sequence). CDR3 length equals 16 residues. CDR3 DNA: TGCAGTGCTAGAGATCCCGTCTCCGGGACAAGAGGTGAAGCTTTCTTT. Its translation is CSARDPVSGTRGEAFF.

This clonotype was seen more than once but under ten times. The chain links TRBV4-2 to TRBJ2-3, with TRBD2 matching over 11 bases. Trimming cost V 2 bases and J 6 bases; bases outside gene matches: 7. CDR3 length: 16 amino acids. From germline, CDR1 is LGHNA and CDR2 YNFKEQ. CDR3 sequence: CASSQFSGGAADTQYF. CDR3 nucleotides: TGTGCCAGCAGCCAATTTAGCGGGGGGGCAGCGGATACGCAGTATTTT.

This clonotype came up many times. The genes are TRBV5-1 and TRBJ1-2; D gene ambiguous. The CDR3 has 13 amino acids. V was shortened by 2 bases and J by 2 bases, with 7 bases between the two germline ends. The germline CDR1 and CDR2 sequences are SGHRS and YFSETQ. The CDR3 DNA follows: TGCGCCAGCAGCTTCGACGGAAACTATGGCTACACCTTC. Translated: CASSFDGNYGYTF.

The gene calls are TRBV11-3 and TRBJ2-2; no definite D call. CDR3 length: 14 amino acids. Germline V gene data show CDR1 as SGHNT and CDR2 as YENEEA. Trimming removed 1 base from V and 4 bases from J, with 7 bases in between. In DNA form, the CDR3 reads TGTGCCAGCAGCTTAGGACCCCTCACCGGGGAGCTGTTTTTT. It encodes CASSLGPLTGELFF.

As concerns this clonotype: A much larger clonotype is one base distant, so this may be a read error. The J gene is TRBJ1-1, the V gene TRBV9, with D possibly TRBD1 on 5 matching bases. The CDR3 consists of 15 residues. Germline CDR1 SGDLS, CDR2 YYNGEE. The CDR3, as DNA: TGTACCAGCAGCGTAGCTACCAAAGGGGATGGTGAAGCTTTCTTT. It specifies CTSSVATKGDGEAFF.

This chain uses TRBV6-1 with TRBJ2-1; 11 nucleotides align to TRBD2. CDR3 length equals 16 residues. V gave up 6 bases and J gave up 13 bases; unmatched junction bases: 17. Germline V CDR1 and CDR2: MNHNS, SASEGT. This chain's CDR3 is CASSELVSGRAAAQFF. CDR3 bases: TGTGCCAGCAGCGAGTTGGTTAGCGGGAGGGCTGCAGCCCAGTTCTTC.

This clonotype was counted at least ten times. The rearrangement links TRBV3-1 to TRBJ2-1; 8 nucleotides align to TRBD1. This CDR3 is 12 amino acids long. Germline V gives CDR1 LGHDT, CDR2 YNNKEL (reference sequence). With V trimmed by 2 bases and J by 13 bases, 4 bases remained unmatched. CDR3 sequence: CASSQRTGRQFF. CDR3 in DNA: TGTGCCAGCAGCCAACGGACAGGGCGTCAGTTCTTC.

This clonotype was recorded at least ten times. The chain carries TRBV18 and TRBJ1-6, with D perhaps matching TRBD1 (5 bases). V shed 4 bases and J shed 6 bases, with 10 bases lying between them. The CDR3 sequence is 14 residues long. Germline values: CDR1 KGHSH, CDR2 LQKENI. CDR3 coding DNA: TGTGCCAGCTCACTCGAGACAGCTAATTCACCCCTCCACTTT. It encodes CASSLETANSPLHF.

V and J are TRBV20-1 and TRBJ2-1; perhaps TRBD1 as D (5 bases). V dropped 1 base and J dropped 5 bases, with 12 bases sitting between them. This CDR3 is built from 14 residues. Germline CDR1 DFQATT, CDR2 SNEGSKA (reference sequence). DNA of the CDR3: TGCAGTGCTAGAGGGGGCCCGGTACACAATGAGCAGTTCTTC. Translated, it gives CSARGGPVHNEQFF.

This clonotype was recorded many times. V gene TRBV20-1 combines with J gene TRBJ1-4; maybe TRBD1 (6 bases). Germline lookup yields CDR1 DFQATT and CDR2 SNEGSKA (reference sequence). The CDR3 is 15 residues long. The V end was cut by 0 bases, the J end by 3 bases, with 11 bases between. The CDR3 spells CSARDPRQANEKLFF. The CDR3 DNA reads as TGCAGTGCTAGAGATCCTCGACAGGCTAATGAAAAACTGTTTTTT.

The rearrangement joins TRBV12-3 or TRBV12-4 to TRBJ2-2; 10 nucleotides agree with TRBD1. The CDR3 sequence is 14 residues long. Trimming took 6 bases from V and 7 from J; bases not matched to a gene: 5. This CDR3 reads CASRQTGGIGELFF. The CDR3 DNA is TGTGCCAGCAGGCAGACAGGGGGCATCGGGGAGCTGTTTTTT.

The chain combines TRBV12-3 or TRBV12-4 with TRBJ1-4; 7 positions match TRBD1. The CDR3 has 14 residues. Trimming at V came to 8 bases and at J to 8 bases, leaving 11 bases not matched to a gene. CDR3 nucleotides: TGTGCCAGCGGCCCGACAGGGAATGGAGAAAAACTGTTTTTT. Translation gives CASGPTGNGEKLFF.

The sample holds one count of this clonotype. The chain uses TRBV7-2 and TRBJ2-2, with TRBD1 as a possible D gene (7 bases). The CDR3 spans 12 residues. Germline V gene data show CDR1 as SGHTA and CDR2 as FQGNSA. The V and J ends lost 1 base and 15 bases respectively, with 12 bases between them. The CDR3 sequence is CASSLVAGGMFF. The CDR3 nucleotides are TGTGCCAGCAGCTTAGTTGCAGGGGGGATGTTTTTT.

Many counts were recorded for this clonotype. The rearrangement joins TRBV5-1 to TRBJ2-5; D perhaps matches TRBD1 (5 bases). Germline CDR1 is SGHRS and CDR2 is YFSETQ. V was cut by 6 bases and J by 0 bases, with 18 bases left in between. This CDR3 spans 16 amino acids. The CDR3 DNA reads TGCGCCAGCACACTTAGTGGGAAGGGGCACCAAGAGACCCAGTACTTC. Translation gives CASTLSGKGHQETQYF.

This clonotype was detected many times. This chain links TRBV5-1 with TRBJ2-5; 8 positions match TRBD1. Germline loops: CDR1 SGHRS, CDR2 YFSETQ. J was trimmed by 5 bases and V by 4 bases; bases with no gene match: 7. The CDR3 sequence is 14 residues long. CDR3 DNA: TGCGCCAGCAGCCGCCCGACAGGGGATGAGACCCAGTACTTC. This sequence encodes CASSRPTGDETQYF.

This clonotype turned up a few times. The chain is built from TRBV30 and TRBJ1-3; 7 nucleotides line up with TRBD1. Trimming removed 3 bases from V and 0 bases from J; junction bases left unmatched: 8. This CDR3 has 16 residues. Germline V gives CDR1 GTSNPN, CDR2 SVGIG (reference sequence). CDR3 DNA: TGTGCCTGGAGGGCCCTGGGGACAGTCTCTGGAAACACCATATATTTT. Its protein product is CAWRALGTVSGNTIYF.

This clonotype was detected ten times or more. This chain connects TRBV4-3 to TRBJ1-2; D gene unclear. Germline V gene sequence: CDR1 LGHNA, CDR2 YSLEER. Trimming shortened V by 0 bases and J by 4 bases, and 9 bases separated the two germline ends. The CDR3 loop spans 14 amino acids. The CDR3 coding sequence is TGCGCCAGCAGCCAAGATTCTGCTTCCTATGGCTACACCTTC. Translating it yields CASSQDSASYGYTF.

The V gene is TRBV19, the J gene TRBJ2-2; D tentatively fits TRBD1 or TRBD2 (7 bases each). This CDR3 region has 17 residues. Trimming took off 7 bases at V and 1 base at J, with 19 bases between the two ends. Germline assignment: CDR1 LNHDA and CDR2 SQIVND (reference sequence). The CDR3 region has the DNA TGTGCCAGTAAAGACCCAGGGGGGGCGGGGAACACCGGGGAGCTGTTTTTT. Translation gives CASKDPGGAGNTGELFF.

The rearrangement joins TRBV29-1 to TRBJ1-1, with 8 bases matching TRBD1. The CDR3 extends over 15 amino acids. CDR1 is SQVTM, CDR2 ANQGSEA, per germline. The V and J ends lost 1 base and 1 base, in that order; junction bases with no gene match: 5. DNA for the CDR3: TGCAGCGTTGAAGCTACCGGGACAGGGAACACTGAAGCTTTCTTT. Protein product: CSVEATGTGNTEAFF.

This clonotype was detected ten times or more. The J gene is TRBJ1-2, the V gene TRBV5-8, with D maybe TRBD1 (6 bases). This CDR3 is built from 15 residues. V dropped 2 bases and J dropped 0 bases, with 11 bases sitting between them. Germline V gene data show CDR1 as SGHTS and CDR2 as YDEGEE. The CDR3 loop reads CASSFGTTTNYGYTF. CDR3 coding DNA: TGTGCCAGCAGCTTTGGGACAACAACTAACTATGGCTACACCTTC.

The rearrangement uses TRBV5-5 and TRBJ2-7; D unclear. The V end lost 1 base, the J end lost 3 bases, and 8 bases lay between the germline ends. This CDR3 is built from 13 residues. Germline CDR1 SGHKS, CDR2 YYEKEE (reference sequence). The CDR3 sequence is CASSLSLHYEQYF. The DNA of the CDR3 is TGTGCCAGCAGCTTGAGTCTGCACTACGAGCAGTACTTC.

The chain couples TRBV7-6 to TRBJ2-7; a possible D gene is TRBD2 (7 bases). The CDR3 spans 14 residues. Germline V gene data show CDR1 as SGHVS and CDR2 as FNYEAQ. Trimming stripped 5 bases from V and 3 bases from J, with 14 bases between. DNA of the CDR3: TGTGCCAGCAGCCGGGGGCTAGCGGACTACGAGCAGTACTTC. Residues: CASSRGLADYEQYF.

This clonotype was counted a few times. The genes are TRBV14 and TRBJ2-1; 10 bases are shared with TRBD1. V lost 4 bases, J lost 7 bases, and 10 bases stayed unmatched. This CDR3 is built from 16 residues. From germline, CDR1 is SGHDN and CDR2 FVKESK. The CDR3 here is CASSLIGGQGSNEQFF. CDR3 nucleotides: TGTGCCAGCAGCCTGATAGGGGGACAGGGGTCGAATGAGCAGTTCTTC.

This chain joins TRBV20-1 and TRBJ2-1, with D unresolved. The germline V gene encodes CDR1 DFQATT and CDR2 SNEGSKA (reference sequence). The CDR3 contains 14 residues. Trimming removed 3 bases at V and 0 bases at J, with 9 bases between. The DNA of the CDR3 is TGCAGTGCTAGCGAGACCAGCTCCTACAATGAGCAGTTCTTC. This encodes CSASETSSYNEQFF.

In this sample, this clonotype turned up many times. V usage is TRBV12-3 or TRBV12-4 and J usage is TRBJ1-3; possibly TRBD1 for D (5 bases). The CDR3 consists of 14 residues. Trimming shortened V by 7 bases and J by 2 bases, and 12 bases separated the two germline ends. The CDR3 coding sequence is TGTGCCAGCACCCTGGGGGAACCTGGAAACACCATATATTTT. It translates to CASTLGEPGNTIYF.

In this sample, this clonotype turned up a few times. CDR3 protein: CASSLTGTENSPLHF. The CDR3 DNA sequence: TGTGCCAGCAGTTTAACCGGGACAGAGAATTCACCCCTCCACTTT. This chain joins TRBV6-5 and TRBJ1-6; 7 positions agree with TRBD1. V trimming: 4 bases; J trimming: 7 bases; junction bases outside the gene matches: 7. Germline lookup yields CDR1 MNHEY and CDR2 SVGAGI. This CDR3 comprises 15 residues.

This clonotype was picked up many times. The chain is built from TRBV12-3 or TRBV12-4 and TRBJ1-4; no clear D. V was shortened by 8 bases and J by 7 bases, with 11 bases between the two germline ends. This CDR3 has 12 residues. CDR3 coding DNA: TGTGCCAGCGCTCACGGGGTTGAAAAACTGTTTTTT. This sequence encodes CASAHGVEKLFF.